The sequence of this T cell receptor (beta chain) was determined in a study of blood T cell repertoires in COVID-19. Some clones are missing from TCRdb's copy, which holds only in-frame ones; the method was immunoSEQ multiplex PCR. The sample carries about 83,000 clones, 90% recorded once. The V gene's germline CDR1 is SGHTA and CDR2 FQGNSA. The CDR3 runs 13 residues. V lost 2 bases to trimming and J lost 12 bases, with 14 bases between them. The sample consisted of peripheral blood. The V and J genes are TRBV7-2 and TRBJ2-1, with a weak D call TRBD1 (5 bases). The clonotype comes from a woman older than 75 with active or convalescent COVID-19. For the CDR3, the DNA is TGTGCCAGCAGCTTAACCCCTAGTACAGGGCAGTTCTTC. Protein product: CASSLTPSTGQFF.